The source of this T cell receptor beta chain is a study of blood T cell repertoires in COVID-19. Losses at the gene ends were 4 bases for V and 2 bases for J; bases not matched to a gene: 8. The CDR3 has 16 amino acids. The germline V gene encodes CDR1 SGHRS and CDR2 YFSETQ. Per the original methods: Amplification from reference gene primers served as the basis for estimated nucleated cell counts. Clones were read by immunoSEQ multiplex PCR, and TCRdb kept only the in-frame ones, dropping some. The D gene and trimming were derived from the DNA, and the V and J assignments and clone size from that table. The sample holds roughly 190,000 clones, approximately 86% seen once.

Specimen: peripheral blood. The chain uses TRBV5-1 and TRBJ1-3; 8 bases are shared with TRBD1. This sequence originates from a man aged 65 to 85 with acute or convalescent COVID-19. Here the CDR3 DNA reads TGCGCCAGCAGCCGTCCAGGGGGCCTTGCTGGAAACACCATATATTTT. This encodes CASSRPGGLAGNTIYF.